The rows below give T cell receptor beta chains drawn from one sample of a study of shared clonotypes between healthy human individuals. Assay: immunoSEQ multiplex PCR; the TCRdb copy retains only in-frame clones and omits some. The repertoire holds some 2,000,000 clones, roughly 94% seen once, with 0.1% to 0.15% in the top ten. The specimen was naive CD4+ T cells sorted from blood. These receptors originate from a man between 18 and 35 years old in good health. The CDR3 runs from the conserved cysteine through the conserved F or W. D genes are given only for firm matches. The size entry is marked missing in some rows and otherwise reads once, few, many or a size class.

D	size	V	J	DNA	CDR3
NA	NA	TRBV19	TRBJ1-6	TGTGCCAGTAGGACTTTTAATTCACCCCTCCACTTT	CASRTFNSPLHF
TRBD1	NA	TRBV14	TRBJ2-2	TGTGCCAGCAGCCAAGATCGTAAAGCAGGGGGCCTCACCGGGGAGCTGTTTTTT	CASSQDRKAGGLTGELFF
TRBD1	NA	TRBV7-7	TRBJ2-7	TGTGCTAGCAGCCCAGGTGGACAGGGCTACGAGCAGTACTTC	CASSPGGQGYEQYF
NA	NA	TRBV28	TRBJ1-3	TGTGCCAGCACCCCAGGGACTTCTGGAAACACCATATATTTT	CASTPGTSGNTIYF
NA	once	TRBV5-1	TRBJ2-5	TGCGCCAGCAGCGCGATGGACAGCCAAGAGACCCAGTACTTC	CASSAMDSQETQYF
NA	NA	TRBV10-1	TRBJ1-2	TGCGCCAGCAGCGCCGGGCGGACCTATGGCTACACCTTC	CASSAGRTYGYTF
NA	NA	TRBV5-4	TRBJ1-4	TGTGCCAGCAGCTTTCGAGGTGGAGAAAAACTGTTTTTT	CASSFRGGEKLFF
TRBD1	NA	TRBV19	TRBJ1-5	TGTGCCAGTACCAAAGGACAGGGCGGCAATCAGCCCCAGCATTTT	CASTKGQGGNQPQHF
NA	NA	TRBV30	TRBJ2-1	TGTGCCTGGAGTGTAGGATCCGATTCTGTTGTGCAGTTCTTC	CAWSVGSDSVVQFF
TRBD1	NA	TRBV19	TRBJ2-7	TGTGCCAGTAGTATAGGATGGGCAGGGGGCTACGAGCAGTACTTC	CASSIGWAGGYEQYF
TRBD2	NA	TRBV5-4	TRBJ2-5	TGTGCCAGCAGCTTGGAGGCTAGCGGAAAAGAGACCCAGTACTTC	CASSLEASGKETQYF
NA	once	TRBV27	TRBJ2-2	TGTGCCAGCAACCAAATGGGGGCGCCTGGCACCGGGGAGCTGTTTTTT	CASNQMGAPGTGELFF
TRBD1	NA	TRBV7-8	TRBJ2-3	TGTGCCAGCAGCTCACAGGGGGCAGGCACAGATACGCAGTATTTT	CASSSQGAGTDTQYF
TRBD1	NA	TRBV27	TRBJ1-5	TGTGCCAGCAGTTCGACAGGGAACAATCAGCCCCAGCATTTT	CASSSTGNNQPQHF
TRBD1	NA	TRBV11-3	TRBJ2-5	TGTGCCAGCAGCCGAGGGACAGGGGAGACCCAGTACTTC	CASSRGTGETQYF
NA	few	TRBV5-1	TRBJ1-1	TGCGCCAGCAGCTTTCAGGAGAACACTGAAGCTTTCTTT	CASSFQENTEAFF
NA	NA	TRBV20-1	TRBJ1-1	TGCAGTGCTAGAGATGAAGGCTTCCCCCCCTTT	CSARDEGFPPF
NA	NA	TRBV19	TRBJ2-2	TGTGCCAGTAGTATTTTGGTCGGGGAGCTGTTTTTT	CASSILVGELFF
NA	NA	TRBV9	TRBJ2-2	TGTGCCAGCAGCGTATTAGCACAGGGTGGCACCGGGGAGCTGTTTTTT	CASSVLAQGGTGELFF
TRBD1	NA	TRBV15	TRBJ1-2	TGTGCCACCAGCAGGCGGACAGGCTATGGCTACACCTTC	CATSRRTGYGYTF
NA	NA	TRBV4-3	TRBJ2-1	TGCGCCAGCAGCAGAGAGGTCCTTCCCTACAATGAGCAGTTCTTC	CASSREVLPYNEQFF
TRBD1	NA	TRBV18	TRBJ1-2	TGTGCCAGCTCACCACCCGACAGGGGGCGGACAGTAAACTATGGCTACACCTTC	CASSPPDRGRTVNYGYTF
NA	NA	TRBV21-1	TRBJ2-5	TGTGCCAGCAGACCTCCAGCTTCACAGGGGGTGTTCGAAAAGACCCAGTACTTC	CASRPPASQGVFEKTQYF
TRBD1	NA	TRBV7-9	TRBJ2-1	TGTGCCAGCACCCCGCTGAGGACAGGTCAATACAATGAGCAGTTCTTC	CASTPLRTGQYNEQFF
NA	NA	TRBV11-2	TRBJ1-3	TGTGCCAGCAGCTTAGGGCCCTCTGGAAACACCATATATTTT	CASSLGPSGNTIYF
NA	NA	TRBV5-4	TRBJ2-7	TGTGCCAGCAGCTCTGGCGAAGGGGGTCTCTACGAGCAGTACTTC	CASSSGEGGLYEQYF
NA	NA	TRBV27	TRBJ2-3	TGTGCCAGCAGTCCACTCCGGGGCACAGATACGCAGTATTTT	CASSPLRGTDTQYF
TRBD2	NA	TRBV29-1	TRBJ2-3	TGCAGCGTTGCCGGGAGGGCCGTAGATACGCAGTATTTT	CSVAGRAVDTQYF
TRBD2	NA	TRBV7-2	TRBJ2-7	TGTGCCAGCAGCGTTCTAGCGGGGCCTTCCTACGAGCAGTACTTC	CASSVLAGPSYEQYF
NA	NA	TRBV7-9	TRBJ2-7	TGTGCCAGCAGTCAGGGGGGATACGAGCAGTACTTC	CASSQGGYEQYF
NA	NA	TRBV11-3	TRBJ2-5	TGTGCCAGCAGCTTAGATCGGATGAAGACCCAGTACTTC	CASSLDRMKTQYF
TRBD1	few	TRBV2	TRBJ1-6	TGTGCCAGCAGGCCACTGACAGGGGATAATTCACCCCTCCACTTT	CASRPLTGDNSPLHF
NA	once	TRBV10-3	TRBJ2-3	TGTGCCATCAGCCCGGGCCCCGCAGCGGATACGCAGTATTTT	CAISPGPAADTQYF
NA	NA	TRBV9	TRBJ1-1	TGTGCCAGCAGCGTAGGAGGAGTGGGCAGGGCGAACACTGAAGCTTTCTTT	CASSVGGVGRANTEAFF
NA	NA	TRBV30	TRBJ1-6	TGTGCCTGGAGGGGACGCTCCTATAATTCACCCCTCCACTTT	CAWRGRSYNSPLHF
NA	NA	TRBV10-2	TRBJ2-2	TGCGCCAGCAGCGCTGGAGGGGAGCTGTTTTTT	CASSAGGELFF
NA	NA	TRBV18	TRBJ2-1	TGTGCCAGCTCATTCAGCCCCCAAGCGTACAATGAGCAGTTCTTC	CASSFSPQAYNEQFF
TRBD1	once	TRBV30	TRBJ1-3	TGTGCCTGGAGTCTCCCAACAGGGGATGGAAACACCATATATTTT	CAWSLPTGDGNTIYF
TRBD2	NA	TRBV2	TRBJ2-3	TGTGCCAGCAGACTTCCGGGACTAGCGGGATACACAGATACGCAGTATTTT	CASRLPGLAGYTDTQYF
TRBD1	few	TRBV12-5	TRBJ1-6	TGTGCTAGTGGTTTGGCAGACAGGGACTCCTATAATTCACCCCTCCACTTT	CASGLADRDSYNSPLHF
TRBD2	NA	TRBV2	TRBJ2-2	TGTGCCAGCAGTCGCGGACTAGCGGGGGGGCCCGCCGGGGAGCTGTTTTTT	CASSRGLAGGPAGELFF
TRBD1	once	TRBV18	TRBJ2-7	TGTGCCAGCTCACCGAAGTCACAGGGGGGTTCCGAGCAGTACTTC	CASSPKSQGGSEQYF
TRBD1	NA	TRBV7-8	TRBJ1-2	TGTGCCAGCAGCCCCGGGACAGTAACGTACGGCCGTGGCTACACCTTC	CASSPGTVTYGRGYTF
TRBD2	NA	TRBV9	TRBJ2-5	TGTGCCAGCAGCCCACGGGGACTACCCCAAGAGACCCAGTACTTC	CASSPRGLPQETQYF
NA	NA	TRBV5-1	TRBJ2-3	TGCGCCAGCAGCTTTTTCGGGCAGAACACAGATACGCAGTATTTT	CASSFFGQNTDTQYF
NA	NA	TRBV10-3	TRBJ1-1	TGTGCCATCAGTGAGTTAATGGGGGGCACTGAAGCTTTCTTT	CAISELMGGTEAFF
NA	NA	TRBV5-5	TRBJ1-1	TGTGCCAGCAGCTTGGATAGTAGGGTGGACACTGAAGCTTTCTTT	CASSLDSRVDTEAFF
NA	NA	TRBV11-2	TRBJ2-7	TGTGCCACCTCAGGGGGGGCCTACGAGCAGTACTTC	CATSGGAYEQYF
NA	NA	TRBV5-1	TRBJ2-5	TGCGCCAGCAGCTCACGGACAGAAGAAAAAAAAGAGACCCAGTACTTC	CASSSRTEEKKETQYF
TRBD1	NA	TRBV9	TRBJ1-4	TGTGCCAGCAGCGTAGGAGGACAGGGGGAAAAACTGTTTTTT	CASSVGGQGEKLFF
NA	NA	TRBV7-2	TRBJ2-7	TGTGCCAGCAGCTTAGGGGGCCCCCCCTACGAGCAGTACTTC	CASSLGGPPYEQYF
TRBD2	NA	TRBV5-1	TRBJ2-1	TGCGCCAGCAGCTTAAGGACTAGTATCATTATGGGTGAGCAGTTCTTC	CASSLRTSIIMGEQFF